This TCR beta chain was found in a study of blood T cell repertoires in COVID-19. The overall study: The United States, Italy and Spain provided the acute and convalescent COVID-19 samples. T cells, B-cell-depleted T cells, or PBMCs provided the cDNA or gDNA that served as material.

This clone has only one observation. Original processing methods: Researchers report that nucleated cell counts were estimated from reference gene primer amplification. Only in-frame clones appear in the TCRdb table, and some are missing; sequencing was by immunoSEQ multiplex PCR. V, J and clone size derive from that table, while D and trimming were established from the DNA sequence. The sample shows 360,000 or so clones, nearly 90% of them seen only once. Germline values: CDR1 MNHEY, CDR2 SMNVEV (reference sequence). This CDR3 is built from 13 residues. Trimming removed 2 bases at V and 7 bases at J, with 6 bases between.

Input material: peripheral blood. This TCR derives from a young man with active or convalescent COVID-19. The chain couples TRBV27 to TRBJ1-6, with D hard to call. CDR3 sequence: CASSLGVNSPLHF. The DNA for the CDR3 is TGTGCCAGCAGTTTAGGAGTAAATTCACCCCTCCACTTT.